This T cell receptor beta chain was identified in a study of cytomegalovirus exposure and HLA in healthy donors. Study-wide results and caveats: The study put 150 to 200 TCR beta chains on its list as cytomegalovirus-associated. The classifier was said to identify cytomegalovirus status with high specificity and sensitivity.

Per the germline V gene, CDR1 is LNHNV and CDR2 is YYDKDF (reference sequence). With 0 bases removed from V and 5 bases from J, the gap between germline ends came to 10 bases. This CDR3 contains 15 residues. The study ran its PCR with 60 Vbeta and 13 Jbeta primers. Using immunoSEQ multiplex PCR, the repertoire was profiled, and TCRdb retains in-frame clones only, with some absent. Of about 200,000 clones listed, 79% are singletons. Comment on this clone: What it binds is not known.

Sample: PBMCs. The chain is built from TRBV15 and TRBJ2-2, with D tentatively TRBD2 (6 bases). The TCR was taken from a male donor in good health and CMV-seropositive. In nucleotides, the CDR3 is TGTGCCACCAGCAGAGAAACGAGCGGGACCGGGGAGCTGTTTTTT. The encoded protein is CATSRETSGTGELFF.